What follows describes a single TCR beta chain. Germline loops: CDR1 LNHDA, CDR2 SQIVND (reference sequence). V was pared by 1 base and J by 1 base, with 6 bases between. CDR3 length: 14 amino acids. This sample is drawn from a study of blood T cell dynamics during melanoma immunotherapy. Profiling relied on immunoSEQ multiplex PCR, and the TCRdb table lists in-frame clones only, not all of them. Of about 6,900 clones listed, about 78% are singletons. Time point here: pre-treatment baseline. The rearrangement joins TRBV19 to TRBJ2-3, with D perhaps TRBD1 (5 bases). This clonotype was obtained from a human donor with melanoma. This sample comprised blood, obtained from a patient treated with checkpoint blockade. The CDR3 DNA sequence: TGTGCCAGTAGTATAGGACAGCGCACAGATACGCAGTATTTT. It codes for CASSIGQRTDTQYF.